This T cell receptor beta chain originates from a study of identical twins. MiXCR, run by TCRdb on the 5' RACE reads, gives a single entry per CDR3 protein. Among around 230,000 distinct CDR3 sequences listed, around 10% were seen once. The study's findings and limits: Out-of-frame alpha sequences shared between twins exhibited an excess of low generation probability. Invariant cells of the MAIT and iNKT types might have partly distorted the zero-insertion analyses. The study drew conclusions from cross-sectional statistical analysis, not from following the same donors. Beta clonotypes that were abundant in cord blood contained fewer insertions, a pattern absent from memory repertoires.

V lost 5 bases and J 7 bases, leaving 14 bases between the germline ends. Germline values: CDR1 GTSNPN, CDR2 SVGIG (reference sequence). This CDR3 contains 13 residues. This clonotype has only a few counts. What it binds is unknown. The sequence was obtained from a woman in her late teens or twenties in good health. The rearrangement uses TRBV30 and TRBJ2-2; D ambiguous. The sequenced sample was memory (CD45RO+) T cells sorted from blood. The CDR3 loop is CAWDVAVGGELFF. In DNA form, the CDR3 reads TGTGCCTGGGATGTTGCAGTCGGCGGGGAGCTGTTTTTT. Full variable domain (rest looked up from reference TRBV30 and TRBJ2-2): SQTIHQWPATLVQPVGSPLSLECTVEGTSNPNLYWYRQAAGRGLQLLFYSVGIGQISSEVPQNLSASRPQDRQFILSSKKLLLSDSGFYLCAWDVAVGGELFFGEGSRLTVL.